This entry lists 10 T cell receptor beta chains sequenced from one sample in a study of regulatory T cells in long-lasting Graves disease. The time point was: newly diagnosed GD, antithyroid drugs for less than 3 months. RNA from PBMCs was the source of the TCR library. Arm-PCR of CDR3 regions with iRepertoire HTBI primers generated TCR beta libraries. One entry per CDR3 protein, called by TCRdb with MiXCR from the multiplex PCR reads. The sample has a few hundred thousand distinct CDR3 sequences, about an eighth seen once. This same sample was also part of a study on T cells in Graves' hyperthyroidism and ophthalmopathy.

Sequences were derived from peripheral blood mononuclear cells (PBMCs), sampled at new diagnosis, from a patient treated with antithyroid drugs. The origin of the receptors is a woman aged 18-29 years with Graves disease.

This clonotype was seen many times. V is TRBV5-6 and J is TRBJ1-5, with D unresolved. V was shortened by 4 bases and J by 6 bases, with 11 bases between the two germline ends. Germline lookup yields CDR1 SGHDT and CDR2 YYEEEE. CDR3 length equals 13 residues. CDR3 nucleotide sequence: TGTGCCAGCAGCCATGGGTTCGGTCAGCCCCAGCATTTT. It translates to CASSHGFGQPQHF.

At least ten counts were recorded for this clonotype. V and J are TRBV2 and TRBJ2-7, with D possibly TRBD2 on 6 matching bases. The CDR3 covers 14 residues. Trimming pared 7 bases from V and 2 bases from J, leaving 15 bases between. Germline V gene sequence: CDR1 SNHLY, CDR2 FYNNEI. CDR3 DNA: TGTGCCAGCACCCCCGGGGGTCGGGCCTACGAGCAGTACGTC. Translating gives CASTPGGRAYEQYV.

The chain links TRBV18 to TRBJ2-3, with 8 bases lining up with TRBD2. Trimming at V came to 4 bases and at J to 0 bases, leaving 6 bases not matched to a gene. The germline V gene has CDR1 KGHSH and CDR2 LQKENI. The CDR3 sequence is 16 residues long. CDR3 coding DNA: TGTGCCAGCTCACGGCGGGGGGACCTCAGCACAGATACGCAGTATTTT. Its translation is CASSRRGDLSTDTQYF. The entire variable domain, with the rest obtained from reference TRBV18 and TRBJ2-3, is as follows: NAGVMQNPRHLVRRRGQEARLRCSPMKGHSHVYWYRQLPEEGLKFMVYLQKENIIDESGMPKERFSAEFPKEGPSILRIQQVVRGDSAAYFCASSRRGDLSTDTQYFGPGTRLTVL.

There are many counts of this clonotype. The chain is built from TRBV7-2 and TRBJ2-1; D is unclear. Trimming left V 5 bases short and J 6 bases short, with 14 bases between. This CDR3 has 14 residues. CDR1 SGHTA and CDR2 FQGNSA come from the germline V gene. CDR3 bases: TGTGCCAGCAGCCTACAAGGTCCAGGCAATGAGCAGTTCTTC. Translating gives CASSLQGPGNEQFF.

This clonotype appeared a few times. The gene calls are TRBV5-4 and TRBJ2-5; D is perhaps TRBD1 or TRBD2 (5 bases each). V was shortened by 1 base and J by 5 bases, with 12 bases between the two germline ends. Germline V gives CDR1 SGHNT, CDR2 YYREEE (reference sequence). The CDR3 totals 14 residues. The CDR3, as DNA: TGTGCCAGCAGCTTGCGGGACGATCTGGAGACCCAGTACTTC. It specifies CASSLRDDLETQYF.

This clonotype was seen at least ten times. V is TRBV27 and J is TRBJ2-3; 9 nucleotides agree with TRBD2. CDR1 and CDR2 (germline): MNHEY, SMNVEV (reference sequence). The CDR3 totals 17 residues. J was trimmed by 4 bases and V by 1 base; bases with no gene match: 9. CDR3: CASSLLSSGGRADTQYF. The CDR3 coding sequence is TGTGCCAGCAGTTTATTATCCTCTGGCGGGAGGGCAGATACGCAGTATTTT.

This clonotype was recorded at least ten times. This chain links TRBV28 with TRBJ2-4; perhaps TRBD2 as D (5 bases). The germline V gene has CDR1 MDHEN and CDR2 SYDVKM. Between the trimmed V and J ends, which lost 3 bases and 4 bases, there was a span of 10 bases. The CDR3 runs to 14 residues. CDR3 loop: CASSLPSGKNIQYF. CDR3 DNA: TGTGCCAGCAGTTTGCCCTCGGGGAAAAACATTCAGTACTTC. The variable domain in full, completed from reference TRBV28 and TRBJ2-4, reads DVKVTQSSRYLVKRTGEKVFLECVQDMDHENMFWYRQDPGLGLRLIYFSYDVKMKEKGDIPEGYSVSREKKERFSLILESASTNQTSMYLCASSLPSGKNIQYFGAGTRLSVL.

This clonotype was detected a few times. The chain links TRBV18 to TRBJ2-1, with 10 bases identical to TRBD2. V was clipped by 5 bases and J by 7 bases; unmatched bases: 5. The CDR3 runs to 14 residues. Germline assignment: CDR1 KGHSH and CDR2 LQKENI. CDR3 loop: CASSGGTSVNEQFF. CDR3 sequence (DNA): TGTGCCAGCTCAGGTGGGACTAGCGTAAATGAGCAGTTCTTC.

At least ten counts were recorded for this clonotype. The rearrangement joins TRBV12-3 or TRBV12-4 to TRBJ2-1; D might be TRBD1 (6 bases). Between the trimmed V and J ends, which lost 3 bases and 6 bases, there was a span of 12 bases. The CDR3 consists of 14 residues. CDR3: CASSLLGDTNEQFF. The CDR3 DNA is TGTGCCAGCAGTTTGTTGGGGGACACCAATGAGCAGTTCTTC.

This clonotype occurred a few times. The J gene is TRBJ2-2, the V gene TRBV20-1, with TRBD1 matching 8 bases. CDR3 size: 15 residues. V shed 5 bases and J 9 bases; nucleotides not matched to a gene: 14. Per germline, CDR1 DFQATT and CDR2 SNEGSKA (reference sequence). The CDR3 region has the DNA TGCAGTGCTCCTTCTCCCGGGACAGGCGAGTGGGAGCTGTTTTTT. It yields the protein CSAPSPGTGEWELFF.